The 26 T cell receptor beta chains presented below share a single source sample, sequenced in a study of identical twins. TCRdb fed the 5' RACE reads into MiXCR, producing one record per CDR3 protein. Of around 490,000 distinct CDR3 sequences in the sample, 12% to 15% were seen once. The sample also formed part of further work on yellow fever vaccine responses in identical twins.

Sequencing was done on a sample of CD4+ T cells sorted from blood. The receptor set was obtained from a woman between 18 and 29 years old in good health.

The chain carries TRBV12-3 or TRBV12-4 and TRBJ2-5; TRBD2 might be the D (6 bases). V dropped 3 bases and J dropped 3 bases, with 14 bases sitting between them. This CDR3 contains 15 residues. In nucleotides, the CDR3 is TGTGCCAGCAGTTTCGGGGGAGCGGCGAAAGAGACCCAGTACTTC. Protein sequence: CASSFGGAAKETQYF.

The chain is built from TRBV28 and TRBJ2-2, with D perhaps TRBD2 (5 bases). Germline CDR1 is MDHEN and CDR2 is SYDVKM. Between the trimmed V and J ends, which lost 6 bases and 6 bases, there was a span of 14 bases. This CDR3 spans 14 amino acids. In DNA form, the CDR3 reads TGTGCCAGCAGGCCACTAGGTGGGCCCGGGGAGCTGTTTTTT. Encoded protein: CASRPLGGPGELFF. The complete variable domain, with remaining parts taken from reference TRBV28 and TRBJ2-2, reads DVKVTQSSRYLVKRTGEKVFLECVQDMDHENMFWYRQDPGLGLRLIYFSYDVKMKEKGDIPEGYSVSREKKERFSLILESASTNQTSMYLCASRPLGGPGELFFGEGSRLTVL.

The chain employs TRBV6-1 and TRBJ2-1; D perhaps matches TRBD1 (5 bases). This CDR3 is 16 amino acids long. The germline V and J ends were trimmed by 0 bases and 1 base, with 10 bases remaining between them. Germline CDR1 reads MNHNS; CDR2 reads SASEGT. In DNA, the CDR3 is TGTGCCAGCAGTGAAGCGGGGCGATGGTCCTACAATGAGCAGTTCTTC. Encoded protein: CASSEAGRWSYNEQFF.

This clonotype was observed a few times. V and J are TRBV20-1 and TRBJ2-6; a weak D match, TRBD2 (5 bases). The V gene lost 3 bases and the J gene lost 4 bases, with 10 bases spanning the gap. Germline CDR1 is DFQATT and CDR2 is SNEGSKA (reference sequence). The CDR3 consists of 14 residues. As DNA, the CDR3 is TGCAGTGCTAGTCGGGATTCCGGGGCCAACGTCCTGACTTTC. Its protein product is CSASRDSGANVLTF.

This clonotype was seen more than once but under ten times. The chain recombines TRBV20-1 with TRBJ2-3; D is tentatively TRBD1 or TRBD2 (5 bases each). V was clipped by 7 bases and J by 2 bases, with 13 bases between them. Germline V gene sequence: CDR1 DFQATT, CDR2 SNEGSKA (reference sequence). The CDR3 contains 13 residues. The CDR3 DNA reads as TGCAGTGAGGGACGGGCGAACACAGATACGCAGTATTTT. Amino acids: CSEGRANTDTQYF.

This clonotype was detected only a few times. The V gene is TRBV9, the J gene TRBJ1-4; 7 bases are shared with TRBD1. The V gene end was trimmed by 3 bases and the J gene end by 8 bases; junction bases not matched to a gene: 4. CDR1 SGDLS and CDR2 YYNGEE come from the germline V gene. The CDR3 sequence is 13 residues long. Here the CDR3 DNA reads TGTGCCAGCAGCGAGGGACAGCGGGAAAAACTGTTTTTT. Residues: CASSEGQREKLFF.

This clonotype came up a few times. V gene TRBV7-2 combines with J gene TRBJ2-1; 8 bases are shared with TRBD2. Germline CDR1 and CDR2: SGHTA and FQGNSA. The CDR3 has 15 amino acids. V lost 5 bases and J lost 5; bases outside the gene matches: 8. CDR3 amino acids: CASSPKGGRHNEQFF. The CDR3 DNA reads TGTGCCAGCAGCCCTAAGGGCGGGAGGCACAATGAGCAGTTCTTC.

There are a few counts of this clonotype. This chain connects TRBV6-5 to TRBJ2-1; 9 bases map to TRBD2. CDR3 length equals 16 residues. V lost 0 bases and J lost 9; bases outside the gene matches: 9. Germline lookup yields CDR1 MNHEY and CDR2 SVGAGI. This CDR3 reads CASSYSFRREGGEQFF. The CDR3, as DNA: TGTGCCAGCAGTTACTCCTTCAGGCGGGAGGGCGGTGAGCAGTTCTTC.

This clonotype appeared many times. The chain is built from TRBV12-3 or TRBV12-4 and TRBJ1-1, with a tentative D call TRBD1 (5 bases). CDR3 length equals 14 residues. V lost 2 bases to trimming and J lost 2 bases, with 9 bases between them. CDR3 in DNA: TGTGCCAGCAGTTTAAGGGGCAGCAACACTGAAGCTTTCTTT. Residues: CASSLRGSNTEAFF.

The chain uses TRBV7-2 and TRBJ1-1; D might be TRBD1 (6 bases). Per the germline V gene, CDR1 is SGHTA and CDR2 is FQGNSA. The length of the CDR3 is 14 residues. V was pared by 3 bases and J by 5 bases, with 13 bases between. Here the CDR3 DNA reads TGTGCCAGCAGCTTCACAGGGAAGAGAACTGAAGCTTTCTTT. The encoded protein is CASSFTGKRTEAFF. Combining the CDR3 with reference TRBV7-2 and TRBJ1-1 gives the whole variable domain GAGVSQSPSNKVTEKGKDVELRCDPISGHTALYWYRQSLGQGLEFLIYFQGNSAPDKSGLPSDRFSAERTGGSVSTLTIQRTQQEDSAVYLCASSFTGKRTEAFFGQGTRLTVV.

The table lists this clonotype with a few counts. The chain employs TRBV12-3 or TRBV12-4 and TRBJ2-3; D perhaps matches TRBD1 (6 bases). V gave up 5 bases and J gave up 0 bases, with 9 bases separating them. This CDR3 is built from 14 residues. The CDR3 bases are TGTGCCAGCAGTACGACAGGCAGCACAGATACGCAGTATTTT. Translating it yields CASSTTGSTDTQYF.

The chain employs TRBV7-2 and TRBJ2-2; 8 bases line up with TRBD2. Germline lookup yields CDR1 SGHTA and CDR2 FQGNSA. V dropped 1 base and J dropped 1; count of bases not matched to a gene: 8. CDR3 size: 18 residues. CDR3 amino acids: CASSLGRGATGNTGELFF. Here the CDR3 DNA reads TGTGCCAGCAGCTTAGGGCGGGGGGCAACGGGGAACACCGGGGAGCTGTTTTTT.

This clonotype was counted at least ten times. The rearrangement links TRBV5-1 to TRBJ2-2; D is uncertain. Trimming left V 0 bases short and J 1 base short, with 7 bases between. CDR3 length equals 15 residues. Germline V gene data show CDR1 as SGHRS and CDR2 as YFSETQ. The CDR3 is CASSLANRNTGELFF. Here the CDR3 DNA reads TGCGCCAGCAGCTTGGCAAACAGGAACACCGGGGAGCTGTTTTTT.

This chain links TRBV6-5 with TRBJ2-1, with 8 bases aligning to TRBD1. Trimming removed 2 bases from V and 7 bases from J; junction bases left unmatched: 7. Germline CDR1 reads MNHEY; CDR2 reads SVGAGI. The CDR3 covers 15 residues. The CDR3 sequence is CASSYRAGGLNEQFF. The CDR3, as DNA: TGTGCCAGCAGTTACAGGGCAGGGGGCCTTAATGAGCAGTTCTTC.

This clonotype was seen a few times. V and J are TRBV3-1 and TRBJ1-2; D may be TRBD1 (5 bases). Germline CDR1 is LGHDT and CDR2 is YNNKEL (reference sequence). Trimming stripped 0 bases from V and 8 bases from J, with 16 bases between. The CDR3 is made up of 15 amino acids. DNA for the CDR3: TGTGCCAGCAGCCAAGATCTCGGGGGAATGCGCGGCTACACCTTC. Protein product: CASSQDLGGMRGYTF.

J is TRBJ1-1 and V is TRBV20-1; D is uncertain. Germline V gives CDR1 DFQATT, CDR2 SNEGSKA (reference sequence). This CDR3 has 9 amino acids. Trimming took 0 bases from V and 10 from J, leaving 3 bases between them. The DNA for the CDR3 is TGCAGTGCTAGAGAGCGAGCTTTCTTT. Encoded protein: CSARERAFF.

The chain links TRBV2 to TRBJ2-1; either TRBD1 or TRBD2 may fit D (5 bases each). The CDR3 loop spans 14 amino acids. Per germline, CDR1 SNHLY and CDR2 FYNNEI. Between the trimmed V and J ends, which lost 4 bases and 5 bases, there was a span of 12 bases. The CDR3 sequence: CASSAGTADNEQFF. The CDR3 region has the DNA TGTGCCAGCAGTGCCGGGACGGCAGACAATGAGCAGTTCTTC.

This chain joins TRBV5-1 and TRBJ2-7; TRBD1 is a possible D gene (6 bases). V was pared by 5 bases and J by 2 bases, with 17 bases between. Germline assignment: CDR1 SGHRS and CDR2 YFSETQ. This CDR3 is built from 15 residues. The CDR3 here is CASSDRTTGTYEQYF. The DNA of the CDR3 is TGCGCCAGCAGTGATCGCACCACAGGGACCTACGAGCAGTACTTC.

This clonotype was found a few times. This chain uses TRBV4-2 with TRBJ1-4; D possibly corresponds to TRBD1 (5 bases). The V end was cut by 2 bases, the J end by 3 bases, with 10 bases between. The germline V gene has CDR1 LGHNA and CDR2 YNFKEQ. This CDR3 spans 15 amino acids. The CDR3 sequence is CASSQPGRPNEKLFF. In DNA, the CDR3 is TGTGCCAGCAGCCAACCAGGGAGGCCTAATGAAAAACTGTTTTTT.

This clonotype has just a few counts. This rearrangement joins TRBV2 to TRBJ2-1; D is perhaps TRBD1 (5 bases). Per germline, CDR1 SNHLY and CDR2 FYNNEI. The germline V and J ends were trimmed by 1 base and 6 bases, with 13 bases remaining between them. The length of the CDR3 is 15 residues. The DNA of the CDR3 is TGTGCCAGCAGTGAAGGTTCGTCTAGGGGCAATGAGCAGTTCTTC. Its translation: CASSEGSSRGNEQFF.

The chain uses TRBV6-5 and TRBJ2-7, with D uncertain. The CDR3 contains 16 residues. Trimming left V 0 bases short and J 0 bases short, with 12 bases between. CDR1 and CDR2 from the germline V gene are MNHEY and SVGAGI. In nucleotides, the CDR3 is TGTGCCAGCAGTTACTCTGGTCCTGGGTTCTCCTACGAGCAGTACTTC. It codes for CASSYSGPGFSYEQYF.

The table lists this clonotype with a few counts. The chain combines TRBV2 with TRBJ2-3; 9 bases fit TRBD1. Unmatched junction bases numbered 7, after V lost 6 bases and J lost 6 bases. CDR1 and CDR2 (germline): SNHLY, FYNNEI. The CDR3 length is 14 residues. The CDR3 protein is CASRWTGAGDTQYF. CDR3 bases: TGTGCCAGCAGATGGACAGGGGCGGGGGATACGCAGTATTTT.

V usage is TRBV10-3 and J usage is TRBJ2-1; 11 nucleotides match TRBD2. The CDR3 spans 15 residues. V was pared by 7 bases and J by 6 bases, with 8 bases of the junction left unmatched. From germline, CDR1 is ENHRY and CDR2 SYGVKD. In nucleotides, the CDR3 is TGTGCCATCAAATCACTAGCGGGAGCCGTCAATGAGCAGTTCTTC. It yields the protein CAIKSLAGAVNEQFF.

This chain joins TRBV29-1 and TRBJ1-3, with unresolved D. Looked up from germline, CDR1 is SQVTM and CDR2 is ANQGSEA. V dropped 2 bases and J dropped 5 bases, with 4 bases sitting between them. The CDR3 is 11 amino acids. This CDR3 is CSVESRNTIYF. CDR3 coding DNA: TGCAGCGTTGAATCGAGAAACACCATATATTTT.

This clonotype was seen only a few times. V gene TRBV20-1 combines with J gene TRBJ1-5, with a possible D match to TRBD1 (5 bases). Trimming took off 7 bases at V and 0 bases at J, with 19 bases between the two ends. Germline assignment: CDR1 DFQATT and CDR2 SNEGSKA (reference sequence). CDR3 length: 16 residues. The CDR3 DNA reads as TGCAGTGGTAGTACAGGAGAGGGCTTTAGCAATCAGCCCCAGCATTTT. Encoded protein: CSGSTGEGFSNQPQHF.

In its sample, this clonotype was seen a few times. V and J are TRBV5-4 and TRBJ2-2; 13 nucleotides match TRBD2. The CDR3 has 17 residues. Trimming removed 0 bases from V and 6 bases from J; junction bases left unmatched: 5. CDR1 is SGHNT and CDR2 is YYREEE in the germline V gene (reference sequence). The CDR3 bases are TGTGCCAGCAGCTTGGGACTAGCGGGAGGACTCGCCGGGGAGCTGTTTTTT. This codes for CASSLGLAGGLAGELFF.